This entry describes one T cell receptor (beta chain). Its antigen remains unknown. 13 Jbeta primers and 60 Vbeta primers were used for the PCR. Profiled with immunoSEQ multiplex PCR; TCRdb holds only in-frame clones, not every one. Found here are roughly 100,000 clones, about three quarters of them singletons; the top ten hold 5.8%. This entry belongs to a study of cytomegalovirus exposure and HLA in healthy donors. The germline gives CDR1 SGHTA, CDR2 FQGNSA. This CDR3 region has 14 residues. Losses at the gene ends were 9 bases for V and 5 bases for J; bases not matched to a gene: 8. The donors, nominally healthy at sampling, likely had unrecorded immune exposures. Study-wide results and limits: Both high specificity and high sensitivity reportedly marked the classifier's diagnosis of cytomegalovirus status. Most of the CMV-associated TCR beta chains (in a later analysis) appeared to be HLA-restricted.

The sequencing sample was made of PBMCs. The chain couples TRBV7-2 to TRBJ2-2; 8 nucleotides match TRBD2. This clonotype originated in a man aged 55 to 70 in good health and CMV-seropositive. The DNA for the CDR3 is TGTGCCAGTCGGGGGGGCCGGGGGACCGGGGAGCTGTTTTTT. Amino acids: CASRGGRGTGELFF.